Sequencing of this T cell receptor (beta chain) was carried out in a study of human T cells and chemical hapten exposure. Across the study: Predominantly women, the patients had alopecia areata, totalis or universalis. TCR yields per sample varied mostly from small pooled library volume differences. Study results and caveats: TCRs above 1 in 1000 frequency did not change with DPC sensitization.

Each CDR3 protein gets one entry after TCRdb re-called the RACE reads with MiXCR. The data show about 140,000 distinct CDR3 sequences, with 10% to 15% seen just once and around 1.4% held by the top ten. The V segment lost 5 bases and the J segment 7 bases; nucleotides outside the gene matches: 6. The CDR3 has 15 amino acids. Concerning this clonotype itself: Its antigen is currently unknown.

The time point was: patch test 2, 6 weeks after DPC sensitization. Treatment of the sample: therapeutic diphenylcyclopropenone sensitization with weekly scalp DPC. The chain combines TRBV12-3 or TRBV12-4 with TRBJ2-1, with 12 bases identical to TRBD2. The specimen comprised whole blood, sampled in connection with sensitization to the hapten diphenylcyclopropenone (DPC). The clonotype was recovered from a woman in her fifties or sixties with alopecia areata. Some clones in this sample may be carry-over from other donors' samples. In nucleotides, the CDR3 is TGTGCCAGCAGTCCTCGGACTAGCGGGATGAATGAGCAGTTCTTC. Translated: CASSPRTSGMNEQFF.